This T cell receptor (beta chain) was identified in a study of Ad26.COV2.S vaccination and SARS-CoV-2 variants. About this clone itself: What it recognizes is unknown.

The ends were cut back, 2 bases at V and 5 bases at J, with 19 bases in the middle. Per germline, CDR1 SGHNT and CDR2 YYREEE (reference sequence). The CDR3 loop spans 16 amino acids. Study-wide findings and caveats: Spike-specific TCR breadth in vaccine recipients exceeded that seen in placebo recipients. After vaccination, reports described spike-specific CD8+ and CD4+ T cell responses as showing substantial breadth.

Regarding treatment: 15 to 20 received Ad26.COV2.S at low or high dose, single or two shots; roughly 5 received placebo; per-sample allocation not given. On day 63 after the first injection, vaccine and placebo recipients gave samples. It was an adult aged 18-55 years in Boston who was the donor. The shot given was an Ad26 vector that makes Wuhan-strain SARS-CoV-2 spike. Sequencing used immunoSEQ multiplex PCR; TCRdb keeps in-frame clones, though not all of them. The table records about 680,000 clones, roughly nine tenths of them present only once. The TCR sequence derives from a person aged 18 to 59 who received the Ad26.COV2.S COVID-19 vaccine or a placebo. This chain links TRBV5-4 with TRBJ2-5; D tentatively reads TRBD1 or TRBD2 (5 bases each). The material was peripheral blood, obtained in a trial of Ad26.COV2.S vaccine versus placebo. This CDR3 is CASSLYEGLWGETQYF. The CDR3 coding sequence is TGTGCCAGCAGCTTATACGAGGGCCTTTGGGGGGAGACCCAGTACTTC.